The rows below give T cell receptor beta chains drawn from one sample of a study of brain metastases from non-small cell lung cancer. Data came from immunoSEQ multiplex PCR; TCRdb stores just in-frame clones and leaves some out. The sample gives about 3,900 clones, about nine tenths of which show up once; about 3.4% is in the top ten. Sequencing used primary lung tumor tissue. The receptors derive from a donor aged 40 or older with non-small cell lung cancer. Both conserved end residues are part of each CDR3. D genes are given only for firm matches. Size tells how often a clone was seen (once, few, many) or the class of an expanded clone, and some rows leave it out.

d_call | j_call | v_call | clone_size | cdr3_aa | cdr3_nt
. | TRBJ2-2 | TRBV2 | . | CASQTAGKNTGELFF | TGTGCCAGCCAAACGGCAGGGAAAAACACCGGGGAGCTGTTTTTT
. | TRBJ1-4 | TRBV4-2 | . | CASSQVQGELFF | TGTGCCAGCAGCCAAGTCCAGGGAGAACTGTTTTTT
. | TRBJ1-1 | TRBV7-4 | . | CASSSRDTNTEAFF | TGTGCCAGCAGCTCCCGAGACACGAACACTGAAGCTTTCTTT
TRBD2 | TRBJ2-5 | TRBV15 | . | CATSGEERGLQETQYF | TGTGCCACCAGCGGAGAGGAGCGGGGGCTCCAAGAGACCCAGTACTTC
. | TRBJ1-1 | TRBV5-4 | . | CASSLARGETEAFF | TGTGCCAGCAGCTTGGCCAGGGGTGAAACTGAAGCTTTCTTT
. | TRBJ1-1 | TRBV27 | . | CASSLRGWNTEAFF | TGTGCCAGCAGCTTGAGGGGTTGGAACACTGAAGCTTTCTTT
TRBD2 | TRBJ2-5 | TRBV11-1 | . | CASSPGTSGGETQYF | TGTGCCAGCAGCCCTGGGACTAGCGGGGGGGAGACCCAGTACTTC
. | TRBJ1-1 | TRBV5-1 | once | CASSLAGTPTEAFF | TGCGCCAGCAGCTTGGCCGGGACCCCCACTGAAGCTTTCTTT
. | TRBJ1-2 | TRBV6-6 | . | CASSYSQGANYGYTF | TGTGCCAGCAGTTACAGTCAGGGAGCTAACTATGGCTACACCTTC
. | TRBJ1-4 | TRBV12-5 | once | CASGSGDRGSTNEKLFF | TGTGCTAGTGGTTCTGGGGACCGAGGCTCAACTAATGAAAAACTGTTTTTT
. | TRBJ2-3 | TRBV9 | . | CASSVAGADTQYF | TGTGCCAGCAGCGTAGCCGGGGCAGATACGCAGTATTTT
. | TRBJ2-7 | TRBV6-6 | . | CATGTRTYEQYF | TGTGCCACCGGGACGAGGACCTACGAGCAGTACTTC
TRBD1 | TRBJ2-3 | TRBV14 | . | CASSQFTGVSTDTQYF | TGTGCCAGCAGCCAATTCACAGGGGTTAGCACAGATACGCAGTATTTT
. | TRBJ1-4 | TRBV6-5 | . | CASRLDWTRNEKLFF | TGTGCCAGCAGACTCGATTGGACCCGAAATGAAAAACTGTTTTTT
TRBD1 | TRBJ2-7 | TRBV5-6 | . | CASSVDRKNYEQYF | TGTGCCAGCAGCGTGGACAGGAAAAACTACGAGCAGTACTTC
. | TRBJ2-2 | TRBV7-9 | few | CASSSSTGELFF | TGTGCCAGCAGCTCCAGTACCGGGGAGCTGTTTTTT
TRBD1 | TRBJ2-5 | TRBV5-1 | . | CASSPGTGGWETQYF | TGCGCCAGCAGTCCTGGGACAGGGGGCTGGGAGACCCAGTACTTC
. | TRBJ1-2 | TRBV7-9 | . | CASSLEAVYGYTF | TGTGCCAGCAGCTTAGAGGCAGTCTATGGCTACACCTTC
TRBD1 | TRBJ1-3 | TRBV3-1/TRBV3-2 | . | CASSRQGIAGNTIYF | TGTGCCAGCAGCCGACAGGGAATCGCCGGAAACACCATATATTTT
. | TRBJ2-3 | TRBV2 | . | CASTNHPADTQYF | TGTGCCAGCACCAATCACCCGGCGGATACGCAGTATTTT
. | TRBJ2-1 | TRBV6-2/TRBV6-3 | . | CASSYPTLRRDSAFYNEQFF | TGTGCCAGCAGTTACCCAACACTCCGGAGGGACTCCGCTTTCTACAATGAGCAGTTCTTC
. | TRBJ1-1 | TRBV5-1 | . | CASSLGLNGAEAFF | TGCGCCAGCAGCTTGGGGCTCAATGGGGCTGAAGCTTTCTTT
. | TRBJ1-1 | TRBV30 | . | CAWIHLNTEAFF | TGTGCCTGGATACACTTGAACACTGAAGCTTTCTTT
. | TRBJ1-2 | TRBV7-2 | . | CASSLSAGAYYGYTF | TGTGCCAGCAGCTTATCGGCAGGGGCCTACTATGGCTACACCTTC
. | TRBJ1-1 | TRBV2 | . | CASSELENTEAFF | TGTGCCAGCAGTGAACTGGAGAACACTGAAGCTTTCTTT
TRBD1 | TRBJ2-3 | TRBV7-3 | few | CASSLGQGFVQRTDTQYF | TGTGCCAGCAGCCTGGGACAGGGCTTTGTACAGCGCACAGATACGCAGTATTTT
. | TRBJ2-7 | TRBV14 | . | CASSQAYEQYF | TGTGCCAGCAGCCAAGCCTACGAGCAGTACTTC
. | TRBJ2-2 | TRBV12-5 | . | CASGLVETPGTGELFF | TGTGCTAGTGGTTTGGTGGAGACGCCCGGGACCGGGGAGCTGTTTTTT
TRBD1 | TRBJ2-7 | TRBV5-1 | . | CASSLAQGATEQYF | TGCGCCAGCAGCTTGGCACAGGGGGCGACCGAGCAGTATTTC
. | TRBJ2-3 | TRBV19 | . | CASSIPAGNTDTQYF | TGTGCCAGTAGTATCCCGGCAGGGAACACAGATACGCAGTATTTT
TRBD1 | TRBJ2-1 | TRBV27 | . | CASSETAGTGRGCFF | TGTGCCAGCAGTGAAACCGCCGGGACAGGGCGAGGATGTTTCTTC
. | TRBJ1-3 | TRBV14 | . | CASSQNRISGNTIYF | TGTGCCAGCAGCCAGAACAGGATATCTGGAAACACCATATATTTT
. | TRBJ1-2 | TRBV7-3 | . | CASSPSAQYGYTF | TGTGCCAGCAGCCCCTCGGCACAGTATGGCTACACCTTC
. | TRBJ1-1 | TRBV6-5 | . | CASSLTGTLNTEAFF | TGTGCCAGCAGTTTAACCGGGACATTGAACACTGAAGCTTTCTTT
. | TRBJ1-2 | TRBV11-3 | . | CASSPPRTAGYTF | TGTGCCAGCAGCCCCCCACGGACTGCGGGCTACACCTTC